Listed here is a single TCR beta chain. The CDR3 spans 16 residues. V was trimmed by 5 bases and J by 7 bases, leaving 23 bases between them. Germline V gene lookup returns CDR1 SGHTA and CDR2 FQGTGA. These data are taken from a study of blood T cell repertoires in COVID-19. Across the study: The cDNA or gDNA used as material had been derived from T cells, B-cell-depleted T cells, or PBMCs.

Profiled with immunoSEQ multiplex PCR; TCRdb holds only in-frame clones, not every one. The sample yields hundreds of thousands of clones, roughly nine tenths seen once. The chain joins TRBV7-3 to TRBJ2-5; no reliable D call. What was sequenced was PBMCs or T cells enriched from blood (not recorded which). The sequence was obtained from a man in his 60s who had recovered from COVID-19. CDR3 region: CASSPSGFQTVGTQYF. DNA of the CDR3: TGTGCCAGCAGCCCCTCCGGGTTTCAGACCGTAGGGACCCAGTACTTC.